The clone carrying this T cell receptor (beta chain) was recorded many times. Its target is unknown. With 2 bases clipped from V and 7 bases from J, the junction kept 11 bases outside the gene matches. In germline, CDR1 is SQVTM, CDR2 ANQGSEA. This CDR3 is built from 15 residues. These data are taken from a study of T-cell memory formation after mild COVID-19. Study outcomes and limitations: Those CD4+ clones that contracted were mainly in CM and EM (CD8+ ones in EMRA).

One entry per CDR3 protein, called by TCRdb with MiXCR from the 5' RACE reads. Here the sample spans about 560,000 distinct CDR3 sequences, 15% to 20% being singletons. Sequencing was done on a sample of PBMCs or a T cell subset sorted from them (not recorded which). The gene calls are TRBV29-1 and TRBJ2-1, with 7 bases matching TRBD2. The TCR sequence derives from an adult woman who had mild COVID-19 (a few samples of this study predate the infection). Cell type and time point are not known. CDR3 coding DNA: TGCAGCGTTGAACGAGCGGGAAAATTGGGTAATGAGCAGTTCTTC. It is translated as CSVERAGKLGNEQFF.